These 32 T cell receptor beta chains share one sample of origin, sequenced in a study of cytomegalovirus exposure and HLA in healthy donors. Primers: 60 Vbeta forward and 13 Jbeta reverse. The data were produced by immunoSEQ multiplex PCR, yet TCRdb's version contains in-frame clones alone and is incomplete. This table has some 170,000 clones, around 80% appearing once. Material: PBMCs. These receptors were collected from a young man in good health and CMV-seronegative.

The rearrangement links TRBV30 to TRBJ2-7; 8 bases map to TRBD1. The CDR3 is 15 amino acids. Germline loops: CDR1 GTSNPN, CDR2 SVGIG (reference sequence). V dropped 1 base and J dropped 1; count of bases not matched to a gene: 6. This CDR3 is CAWSADRGISYEQYF. CDR3 sequence (DNA): TGTGCCTGGAGTGCAGACAGGGGAATATCCTACGAGCAGTACTTC.

To note about this clone: Compared with germline, one end of the junction differs, possibly owing to a read error. The J gene is TRBJ2-2, the V gene TRBV27; 8 bases line up with TRBD2. Germline values: CDR1 MNHEY, CDR2 SMNVEV (reference sequence). The CDR3 is made up of 15 amino acids. This CDR3 is CASSFAGGYTEELFF. DNA of the CDR3: TGTGCCAGCAGTTTTGCGGGGGGCTACACCGAGGAGCTGTTTTTT.

This clone was seen a handful of times. The rearrangement joins TRBV4-3 to TRBJ2-2; 10 bases match TRBD1. Germline V gives CDR1 LGHNA, CDR2 YSLEER. The CDR3 loop spans 16 amino acids. V was clipped by 4 bases and J by 6 bases; unmatched bases: 8. The CDR3 is CASSPWDRGSPGELFF. The CDR3 nucleotides read TGCGCCAGCAGCCCATGGGACAGGGGAAGTCCCGGGGAGCTGTTTTTT.

The chain carries TRBV7-3 and TRBJ1-1; TRBD1 might be the D (6 bases). The CDR3 runs to 15 residues. V shed 5 bases and J shed 0 bases, with 13 bases lying between them. CDR1 and CDR2 from the germline V gene are SGHTA and FQGTGA. The CDR3 DNA follows: TGTGCCAGCAGCCCCGGGGGGGGGCTGAACACTGAAGCTTTCTTT. Residues: CASSPGGGLNTEAFF. Using reference TRBV7-3 and TRBJ1-1 for the parts outside the CDR3, the full variable domain is GAGVSQTPSNKVTEKGKYVELRCDPISGHTALYWYRQSLGQGPEFLIYFQGTGAADDSGLPNDRFFAVRPEGSVSTLKIQRTERGDSAVYLCASSPGGGLNTEAFFGQGTRLTVV.

The chain carries TRBV28 and TRBJ2-1; TRBD1 matches 8 bases. In germline, CDR1 is MDHEN, CDR2 SYDVKM. Germline trimming cut 6 bases from V and 5 bases from J; bases unmatched to any gene: 6. The CDR3 is made up of 14 amino acids. CDR3 amino acids: CASRPGGKDNEQFF. The CDR3 DNA follows: TGTGCCAGCAGGCCAGGGGGCAAAGACAATGAGCAGTTCTTC.

The chain links TRBV28 to TRBJ1-5, with 8 bases lining up with TRBD1. Per the germline V gene, CDR1 is MDHEN and CDR2 is SYDVKM. Germline trimming cut 2 bases from V and 2 bases from J; bases unmatched to any gene: 5. The CDR3 covers 16 residues. The DNA of the CDR3 is TGTGCCAGCAGTTTACCAGGGGGCACGGGCAATCAGCCCCAGCATTTT. It encodes CASSLPGGTGNQPQHF.

This rearrangement joins TRBV11-3 to TRBJ2-1; 8 bases agree with TRBD1. The trim removed 3 bases at V and 7 bases at J, leaving 5 bases unmatched. The CDR3 spans 14 residues. Looked up from germline, CDR1 is SGHNT and CDR2 is YENEEA. CDR3 sequence reads: CASSLRQGRNEQFF. The DNA for the CDR3 is TGTGCCAGCAGCTTGAGACAGGGGAGGAATGAGCAGTTCTTC.

This sequence joins TRBV18 and TRBJ2-7; 8 bases agree with TRBD1. In germline, CDR1 is KGHSH, CDR2 LQKENI. CDR3 length equals 15 residues. The V gene end was trimmed by 0 bases and the J gene end by 2 bases; junction bases not matched to a gene: 3. CDR3 coding DNA: TGTGCCAGCTCACCACCAGCAGGGGGCCCCTACGAGCAGTACTTC. It codes for CASSPPAGGPYEQYF.

In nucleotides, the CDR3 is TGCAGTTTTTTCAAGCAGAAGGCGGCATACGAGCAGTACTTC. Its translation: CSFFKQKAAYEQYF. The gene calls are TRBV29-1 and TRBJ2-7; D not certain. The CDR3 loop spans 14 amino acids. CDR1 and CDR2 from the germline V gene are SQVTM and ANQGSEA.

V gene TRBV2 combines with J gene TRBJ1-4, with D maybe TRBD1 (5 bases). This CDR3 has 15 amino acids. V lost 3 bases, J lost 5 bases, and 13 bases lay in between. Germline V lookup: CDR1 SNHLY, CDR2 FYNNEI. The CDR3 loop reads CASSEDGEGNEKLFF. The CDR3 DNA follows: TGTGCCAGCAGTGAGGATGGGGAGGGGAATGAAAAACTGTTTTTT.

This clone came up once. J is TRBJ1-5 and V is TRBV19; 9 positions match TRBD1. V shed 4 bases, J shed 6 bases, and the junction held 16 bases outside the gene matches. CDR3 length equals 18 residues. CDR1 and CDR2 from the germline V gene are LNHDA and SQIVND (reference sequence). The CDR3 is CASSRGWPRTGVPQPQHF. For the CDR3, the DNA is TGTGCCAGTAGTAGGGGCTGGCCTAGGACAGGGGTTCCTCAGCCCCAGCATTTT.

J is TRBJ2-3 and V is TRBV11-2, with TRBD2 matching 7 bases. Germline V gene sequence: CDR1 SGHAT, CDR2 FQNNGV. This CDR3 has 17 amino acids. The V gene end was trimmed by 0 bases and the J gene end by 0 bases; junction bases not matched to a gene: 6. The CDR3 loop is CASSLEGGGASTDTQYF. CDR3 DNA: TGTGCCAGCAGCTTAGAGGGGGGGGGTGCTAGCACAGATACGCAGTATTTT. Full variable domain (remainder filled in from reference TRBV11-2 and TRBJ2-3): EAGVAQSPRYKIIEKRQSVAFWCNPISGHATLYWYQQILGQGPKLLIQFQNNGVVDDSQLPKDRFSAERLKGVDSTLKIQPAKLEDSAVYLCASSLEGGGASTDTQYFGPGTRLTVL.

The V and J genes are TRBV28 and TRBJ1-2; 7 positions match TRBD1. V dropped 2 bases and J dropped 4; count of bases not matched to a gene: 4. Germline V gives CDR1 MDHEN, CDR2 SYDVKM. The CDR3 contains 14 residues. CDR3: CASSLGTVPYGYTF. In DNA form, the CDR3 reads TGTGCCAGCAGTTTAGGGACAGTGCCCTATGGCTACACCTTC.

The chain links TRBV5-1 to TRBJ2-7; no reliable D call. Germline CDR1 SGHRS, CDR2 YFSETQ. Trimming left V 4 bases short and J 12 bases short, with 14 bases between. The length of the CDR3 is 11 residues. CDR3 sequence (DNA): TGCGCCAGCAGCCAAGACCGAGGCTTGTACTTC. Protein sequence: CASSQDRGLYF.

This chain links TRBV5-4 with TRBJ1-2; no clear D gene. The CDR3 is 16 amino acids. Between the trimmed V and J ends, which lost 4 bases and 0 bases, there was a span of 16 bases. Germline V CDR1 and CDR2: SGHNT, YYREEE (reference sequence). CDR3 in DNA: TGTGCCAGCAGCCCGTATGGGAGTGGAGCTAACTATGGCTACACCTTC. It encodes CASSPYGSGANYGYTF.

The chain recombines TRBV6-5 with TRBJ2-3; the match to TRBD2 covers 7 bases. CDR3 length: 14 amino acids. With 5 bases clipped from V and 4 bases from J, the junction kept 6 bases outside the gene matches. Germline V gene data show CDR1 as MNHEY and CDR2 as SVGAGI. The CDR3 here is CASSRTRFADTQYF. The CDR3 bases are TGTGCCAGCAGTCGGACTAGGTTTGCAGATACGCAGTATTTT.

The chain carries TRBV28 and TRBJ1-5, with 8 bases matching TRBD1. The CDR3 has 15 residues. Germline V gene lookup returns CDR1 MDHEN and CDR2 SYDVKM. V lost 7 bases to trimming and J lost 3 bases; unmatched junction nucleotides: 8. The CDR3 region has the DNA TGTGCCAGCACCGGGACAGGCTGGGACAATCAGCCCCAGCATTTT. As protein: CASTGTGWDNQPQHF.

The gene calls are TRBV9 and TRBJ1-2, with 7 bases matching TRBD1. CDR3 length: 14 residues. Germline trimming cut 5 bases from V and 2 bases from J; bases unmatched to any gene: 6. Germline V gene sequence: CDR1 SGDLS, CDR2 YYNGEE. CDR3 amino acids: CASRGSGGNYGYTF. DNA for the CDR3: TGTGCCAGCAGGGGCTCAGGGGGAAACTATGGCTACACCTTC.

The chain is built from TRBV4-3 and TRBJ1-2; TRBD1 is a possible D gene (6 bases). The CDR3 consists of 15 residues. V lost 4 bases and J lost 4, with 16 bases in between. Germline CDR1 is LGHNA and CDR2 is YSLEER. CDR3 sequence (DNA): TGCGCCAGCAGCCGGTACCCCACAGGGCCCTATGGCTACACCTTC. Its protein product is CASSRYPTGPYGYTF.

This clone appeared a single time. The chain carries TRBV28 and TRBJ2-1; 7 nucleotides agree with TRBD1. Germline assignment: CDR1 MDHEN and CDR2 SYDVKM. Trimming removed 3 bases from V and 6 bases from J; junction bases left unmatched: 5. The CDR3 consists of 14 residues. CDR3 nucleotide sequence: TGTGCCAGCAGTTTCGTATCAGGGGGCAATGAGCAGTTCTTC. Its translation: CASSFVSGGNEQFF.

This clone was detected only once. This chain uses TRBV19 with TRBJ2-7; no clear D. Trimming took off 5 bases at V and 5 bases at J, with 16 bases between the two ends. The length of the CDR3 is 14 residues. Germline loops: CDR1 LNHDA, CDR2 SQIVND (reference sequence). DNA for the CDR3: TGTGCCAGTAGTCAGCCCTTCCTGGCGGACGAGCAGTACTTC. It is translated as CASSQPFLADEQYF.

For the CDR3, the DNA is TGTGCCAGCAGTTGGGCCGGAGGGGGGGTGAACACTGAAGCTTTCTTT. Translation gives CASSWAGGGVNTEAFF. The J gene is TRBJ1-1, the V gene TRBV27; tentative D call: TRBD1 (6 bases). The CDR3 is 16 amino acids. Looked up from germline, CDR1 is MNHEY and CDR2 is SMNVEV (reference sequence). V lost 4 bases and J 0 bases, leaving 15 bases between the germline ends.

The chain is built from TRBV7-2 and TRBJ2-3, with D possibly TRBD2 on 6 matching bases. The CDR3 runs 16 residues. The V end lost 1 base, the J end lost 5 bases, and 16 bases lay between the germline ends. Germline V lookup: CDR1 SGHTA, CDR2 FQGNSA. The CDR3 region is CASSLGRGPAGDTQYF. Here the CDR3 DNA reads TGTGCCAGCAGCTTAGGGAGGGGTCCGGCTGGAGATACGCAGTATTTT.

This clone was counted only a few times. V and J are TRBV7-9 and TRBJ2-7, with 8 bases aligning to TRBD2. CDR1 is SEHNR and CDR2 is FQNEAQ in the germline V gene (reference sequence). This CDR3 is built from 14 residues. V gave up 7 bases and J gave up 5 bases; unmatched junction bases: 10. CDR3 in DNA: TGTGCCAGCACCCGGGCGGGAGGTAAACACGAGCAGTACTTC. Translating it yields CASTRAGGKHEQYF.

The V gene is TRBV30, the J gene TRBJ2-7; D not certain. V was shortened by 6 bases and J by 2 bases, with 8 bases between the two germline ends. This CDR3 has 11 residues. CDR1 and CDR2 from the germline V gene are GTSNPN and SVGIG (reference sequence). CDR3 DNA: TGTGCCTGCGTGAGGACCTACGAGCAGTACTTC. It yields the protein CACVRTYEQYF.

This rearrangement joins TRBV7-5 to TRBJ1-3; the listed D gene, TRBD1, was not tested against the DNA. TRBV7-5 is deemed a pseudogene. The CDR3 contains 16 residues. This chain's CDR3 is CVRSLVGQVSGNTIYF. The DNA of the CDR3 is TGTGTCAGAAGCTTAGTAGGACAAGTCTCTGGAAACACCATATATTTT.

This clone was observed a single time. The chain links TRBV28 to TRBJ2-7; the D gene is possibly TRBD1 (6 bases). There are 14 residues in the CDR3. Trimming pared 6 bases from V and 4 bases from J, leaving 16 bases between. Germline assignment: CDR1 MDHEN and CDR2 SYDVKM. CDR3 region: CASRILQGGYEQYF. The CDR3 DNA follows: TGTGCCAGCAGGATCTTACAGGGTGGTTACGAGCAGTACTTC.

The chain recombines TRBV28 with TRBJ1-2, with D possibly matching TRBD1 (5 bases). This CDR3 is 17 amino acids long. V shed 3 bases and J shed 4 bases, with 21 bases lying between them. Germline lookup yields CDR1 MDHEN and CDR2 SYDVKM. The CDR3 DNA follows: TGTGCCAGCAGTTTCCAAAGCCCCCCGACAGCGAGCTATGGCTACACCTTC. This codes for CASSFQSPPTASYGYTF.

The count of this clone is one. The V and J genes are TRBV10-2 and TRBJ2-4; D might be TRBD1 (5 bases). Germline lookup yields CDR1 WSHSY and CDR2 SAAADI. V gave up 6 bases and J gave up 0 bases, with 18 bases separating them. The CDR3 runs to 17 residues. CDR3 sequence: CASRARYDSLAKNIQYF. As DNA, the CDR3 is TGCGCCAGCAGGGCCCGGTATGACAGTCTAGCCAAAAACATTCAGTACTTC.

The chain is built from TRBV9 and TRBJ1-5; D is unclear. CDR1 SGDLS and CDR2 YYNGEE come from the germline V gene. The V gene lost 0 bases and the J gene lost 4 bases, with 8 bases spanning the gap. This CDR3 has 14 residues. This chain's CDR3 is CASSVGQNNQPQHF. CDR3 coding DNA: TGTGCCAGCAGCGTAGGCCAGAATAATCAGCCCCAGCATTTT.

The V and J genes are TRBV6-1 and TRBJ2-6; the D gene is possibly TRBD2 (6 bases). V was shortened by 4 bases and J by 0 bases, with 13 bases between the two germline ends. CDR3 size: 17 residues. Germline V gene data show CDR1 as MNHNS and CDR2 as SASEGT. This CDR3 is CASSAKTGGSGANVLTF. In DNA form, the CDR3 reads TGTGCCAGCAGTGCAAAAACCGGGGGCTCTGGGGCCAACGTCCTGACTTTC.

This clone was picked up one time. This sequence joins TRBV5-4 and TRBJ1-4; D is possibly TRBD1 (5 bases). From germline, CDR1 is SGHNT and CDR2 YYREEE (reference sequence). Trimming stripped 3 bases from V and 12 bases from J, with 18 bases between. This CDR3 is 14 amino acids long. The CDR3 sequence: CASSSGTPRRELFF. In DNA, the CDR3 is TGTGCCAGCAGCTCCGGGACTCCAAGGCGAGAACTGTTTTTT.